A selection of T cell receptor beta chains follows, all from one sample in a study of regulatory T cells in long-lasting Graves disease. From the multiplex PCR reads, TCRdb called clonotypes with MiXCR, one entry per CDR3 protein. The sample includes a few hundred thousand distinct CDR3 sequences, roughly a fifth of them seen just once. The source material was peripheral blood mononuclear cells (PBMCs), sampled when the disease was refractory, from a patient treated with antithyroid drugs. The receptor set was obtained from a female donor with Graves disease. Both conserved end residues are part of each CDR3. The D gene is left open where the match is weak. Clone size is not always given. Where it is, it says once, few, many or a class for expanded clones.

>TRBJ2-7|TRBD2|few|TRBV30
TGTGCCTGGAGAGCGGGAAACTACGAGCAGTACTTC
CAWRAGNYEQYF
>TRBJ1-1|NA|many|TRBV5-1
TGCGCCAGCAGCAAGGAACCAGACGATCAAGCTTTCTTT
CASSKEPDDQAFF
>TRBJ2-1|NA|few|TRBV28
TGTGCCAGCAGTACGAGGCTTCAAGCCTACAATGAGCAGTTCTTC
CASSTRLQAYNEQFF
>TRBJ1-1|NA|many|TRBV5-1
TGCGCCAGCAGCTTGAGGGGTACTGGGGGACACACTGAAGCTTTCTTT
CASSLRGTGGHTEAFF
>TRBJ2-5|TRBD2|NA|TRBV7-9
TGTGCCAGCCTGTCGGGGAGGGAGTGGTCAGGAGAGACCCAGTACTTC
CASLSGREWSGETQYF
>TRBJ2-5|TRBD1|many|TRBV13
TGTGCCAGCAGCTTAATTGGGACAGGGAGGCGAGAGACCCAGTACTTC
CASSLIGTGRRETQYF
>TRBJ1-5|TRBD1|NA|TRBV6-1
TGTGCCAGCAGCCCGAGCCGGGACAGTCGCAATCAGCCCCAGCATTTT
CASSPSRDSRNQPQHF
>TRBJ2-3|TRBD1|NA|TRBV28
TGTGCCAGCATCCCGACAGGGGGGGAGACAGATACGCAGTATTTT
CASIPTGGETDTQYF
>TRBJ2-7|TRBD1|many|TRBV27
TGTGCCAGCAGTCGAACCCCGGGACAGGGGGCCGACGAGCAGTACTTC
CASSRTPGQGADEQYF
>TRBJ2-2|NA|many|TRBV7-2
TGTGCCAGCAGCCTCCTCCAGGGAGCCGGGGAGCTGTTTTTT
CASSLLQGAGELFF
>TRBJ2-2|TRBD2|many|TRBV27
TGTGCCACCTGGGCGGGGGGCACCGGGGAGCTGTTTTTT
CATWAGGTGELFF
>TRBJ2-7|NA|few|TRBV10-3
TGTGCCATCAGTGAGACGGACGGTTCCTACGAGCAGTACTTC
CAISETDGSYEQYF
>TRBJ2-1|NA|NA|TRBV20-1
TGCAGTGCTAGACCGGGCTACAATGAGCAGTTCTTC
CSARPGYNEQFF
>TRBJ1-2|NA|many|TRBV28
TGTGCCAGCACAGACGGGAACTATGGCTACACCTTC
CASTDGNYGYTF
>TRBJ2-5|NA|few|TRBV20-1
TGCAGTGCTAGTACGGGGGCGCGGGTGTGGGAGACCCAGTACTTC
CSASTGARVWETQYF
>TRBJ2-7|NA|NA|TRBV4-2
TGTGCCAGCAGTCTTGGCGAGCAGTACTTC
CASSLGEQYF
>TRBJ2-5|TRBD1|few|TRBV3-1
TGTGCCAGCAGCCTCTGGACAGGCCAAGAGACCCAGTACTTC
CASSLWTGQETQYF
>TRBJ1-5|NA|NA|TRBV20-1
TGCAGTGCCGCATGGGGTGATAGCAATCAGCCCCAGCATTTT
CSAAWGDSNQPQHF
>TRBJ1-1|NA|many|TRBV27
TGTGCCAGCAGCCCCGCGGGACGCACTGAAGCTTTCTTT
CASSPAGRTEAFF
>TRBJ2-1|TRBD2|NA|TRBV29-1
TGCAGCGTTGAAGACCTCGGTTACGGGGGAGGGCTCTCCTACAATGAGCAGTTCTTC
CSVEDLGYGGGLSYNEQFF
>TRBJ2-7|TRBD1|many|TRBV27
TGTGCCAGCAGTCAAACGTCCGGGACAGCGGCCTACGAGCAGTACTTC
CASSQTSGTAAYEQYF
>TRBJ2-7|NA|NA|TRBV6-2/TRBV6-3
TGTGCCAGCAGTGAACAGGGATTAGGCGTCGAGCAGTACTTC
CASSEQGLGVEQYF
>TRBJ2-7|TRBD1|many|TRBV28
TGTGCCAGCAGTGACAGGGGGGTCCCCTACGAGCAGTACTTC
CASSDRGVPYEQYF
>TRBJ2-1|NA|few|TRBV12-3/TRBV12-4
TGTGCCAGCAGTCCCCTTAGCGGAGGGGCCCCCCTACACAATGAGCAGTTCTTC
CASSPLSGGAPLHNEQFF
>TRBJ2-7|NA|few|TRBV18
TGTGCCAGCTCCCCGAGTAGCGGACCCTCCTACGAGCAGTACTTC
CASSPSSGPSYEQYF